This T cell receptor (beta chain) was captured by sequencing in a study of T cell repertoires in cytomegalovirus infection. About the study: The authors used CMV epitopes that were HLA-C-restricted (recently identified) and HLA-B-restricted (well studied).

This clonotype showed up just a few times. Its antigen is still unknown. In TCRdb, the reads were re-called with MiXCR into one record per CDR3 protein. The sample contains about 830,000 distinct CDR3 sequences, less than 35% of which appear only once. Study-wide findings and caveats: Dominating the ex vivo response were HLA-C-restricted CMV-specific TCR beta clonotypes.

V was clipped by 1 base and J by 7 bases, with 12 bases between them. This CDR3 contains 14 residues. Germline CDR1 reads SGHVS; CDR2 reads FQNEAQ. The chain links TRBV7-8 to TRBJ2-3, with D unresolved. This sequence was found in a human donor in good health (CMV status not recorded). Some clones in this sample may be carry-over from other donors' samples. This material consisted of cultured CD8+ T cells from PBMCs, taken from culture after CMV antigen stimulation. The CDR3 DNA is TGTGCCAGCAGCTTAGACCTAGGCCCAAATACGCAGTATTTT. Protein product: CASSLDLGPNTQYF.